The 5 T cell receptor beta chains reported below all come from one sample, sequenced in a study of shared clonotypes between healthy human individuals. The assay was immunoSEQ multiplex PCR, and TCRdb's table has in-frame clones only and misses some. The sample includes roughly 2 million clones, just under 95% seen only once; the top ten take more than 0.95%. As defined, naive CD8 cells were CD45RO-negative and positively selected for CCR7, with terminally differentiated effector memory CD45RA+ cells excluded. The specimen was naive CD8+ T cells sorted from blood. The receptors here all came from a man aged 18 to 29 in good health.

The chain uses TRBV19 and TRBJ1-6; D remains unclear. Germline lookup yields CDR1 LNHDA and CDR2 SQIVND (reference sequence). The CDR3 is 13 amino acids. Trimming left V 0 bases short and J 8 bases short, with 5 bases between. The CDR3 DNA is TGTGCCAGTAGTATAGAGGGCGATTCACCCCTCCACTTT. Translating it yields CASSIEGDSPLHF.

The chain has TRBV7-8 and TRBJ1-5; tentatively, D is TRBD1 (6 bases). The V end was cut by 3 bases, the J end by 6 bases, with 18 bases between. Looked up from germline, CDR1 is SGHVS and CDR2 is FQNEAQ. CDR3 length equals 16 residues. As DNA, the CDR3 is TGTGCCAGCAGCTTTCGTGACGGGGGGCTTGGTCAGCCCCAGCATTTT. This encodes CASSFRDGGLGQPQHF.

This chain uses TRBV28 with TRBJ2-7; 7 bases agree with TRBD1. V lost 2 bases and J lost 2; bases outside the gene matches: 9. Germline CDR1 and CDR2: MDHEN and SYDVKM. The CDR3 length is 16 residues. CDR3 amino acids: CASSLALQGSAYEQYF. The CDR3 DNA follows: TGTGCCAGCAGTTTAGCTTTACAGGGGTCGGCCTACGAGCAGTACTTC.

The CDR3 region has the DNA TGTGCCAGCAGTTTATCGACACAGGGGGTTACCCCAGATACGCAGTATTTT. Translating it yields CASSLSTQGVTPDTQYF. The chain combines TRBV27 with TRBJ2-3; 8 bases fit TRBD1. The germline CDR1 and CDR2 sequences are MNHEY and SMNVEV (reference sequence). The CDR3 extends over 17 amino acids. Trimming cost V 0 bases and J 4 bases; bases outside gene matches: 9.

V is TRBV19 and J is TRBJ2-7, with D possibly matching TRBD1 (5 bases). CDR1 and CDR2 (germline): LNHDA, SQIVND (reference sequence). The CDR3 is 13 amino acids. Trimming took off 7 bases at V and 2 bases at J, with 12 bases between the two ends. CDR3 region: CASKGQGAYEQYF. The CDR3 bases are TGTGCCAGTAAGGGGCAGGGTGCCTACGAGCAGTACTTC.